This TCR beta chain was identified in a study of beta chain features in type 1 diabetes. Study-level background: Regarding age, gender and cell yields, patients proved similar to healthy donors. All samples combined gave 90 million to 130 million sorted cells for examination. The study, taken as a whole, reports: Shorter TCRB CDR3s, moderately but significantly so, were found in Type 1 diabetes patients in all four CD4+ subsets. A pattern of fewer insertions and more deletions at VDJ junctions was seen in type 1 diabetes patients.

Germline CDR1 KGHSH, CDR2 LQKENI. Trimming stripped 5 bases from V and 6 bases from J, with 17 bases between. CDR3 size: 15 residues. As to this clone: The antigen is not known.

The authors reverse transcribed all of the isolated RNA, so sequencing captured expressed TCRB transcripts. The assay was immunoSEQ multiplex PCR, and TCRdb's table has in-frame clones only and misses some. The sample gives under 350,000 clones, 13% to 15% of which show up once; about 0.015% is in the top ten. CD4+ naive, central memory, regulatory and stem cell-like memory subsets were isolated by sorting on CD45RO/CCR7/CD25/CD127/CD95/CD27. This TCR derives from a man younger than 40 with type 1 diabetes. The chain employs TRBV18 and TRBJ1-5; TRBD1 is a possible D gene (6 bases). Sequencing was performed on naive CD4+ T cells from blood. The CDR3 loop is CASSMSRGVGQPQHF. CDR3 bases: TGTGCCAGCTCAATGAGCAGGGGAGTGGGTCAGCCCCAGCATTTT.